The present T cell receptor beta chain was sequenced within a study of CD8 T cells in ankylosing spondylitis (dated by TCRdb to 2015 to 2018). A note on the overall study: To find TCR variants linked to disease, the study profiled T cell receptor beta repertoires in ankylosing spondylitis patients and healthy donors. The full study cohort was made up of 25 ankylosing spondylitis patients and roughly 100 healthy donors. Peripheral blood samples were taken, and synovial fluid was additionally collected from ankylosing spondylitis patients. Findings and caveats that apply to the study as a whole: The disease-linked clones had a CD8+ phenotype and were found at relatively low frequencies in peripheral blood. The disease-linked clones were reported as significantly enriched in matched synovial fluid samples from ankylosing spondylitis patients. Some of the motif variants had been reported before in the synovial fluid and blood of reactive arthritis patients, a finding that suggests common disease-initiation mechanisms. Blood from ankylosing spondylitis patients appeared to be characterized by a TCR beta motif composed of roughly eight highly homologous amino acid variants.

From the germline V gene, CDR1 is MNHNS and CDR2 is SASEGT. From cysteine to phenylalanine, the CDR3 is 16 amino acids long. The only DNA kept is the CDR3, 48 bases in frame from the first base. V is clipped by 0 bases and J by 4 bases, and the sequence between their germline boundaries is 16 bases long. For this clonotype: Its binding antigen is unknown. Per-base quality was not reported, and no clone a single base away is much larger than it.

Sequenced using an Illumina HiSeq 2500. TCR beta libraries were prepared by quantitative 5'-RACE with molecular barcodes. As for the original processing: To identify disease-linked TCR variants, a new computational method was used, one built on a probabilistic model of VDJ rearrangement. TCRdb itself trimmed the public reads at Q25 with fastp, ran MiXCR and retained productive beta chains. Every distinct CDR3 protein forms one entry, paired with its most common genes and DNA. The V and J calls reflect TCRdb's pipeline rather than the authors' work. Counted in this sample were about 360,000 distinct CDR3 sequences; roughly 14% of them appeared once. The ten most abundant clones make up less than 1.1% of the sample.

Rearrangement joined TRBV6-1 to TRBJ2-7; the D segment could be TRBD1, given 6 matching bases. The sequenced sample was blood, either unsorted or a sorted T cell fraction (not recorded which). The receptor's source is a male donor with ankylosing spondylitis or in good health (not recorded which). The CDR3 region reads CASSEAGPPGEYEQYF. The DNA is as follows: TGTGCCAGCAGTGAAGCCGGGCCTCCAGGGGAGTACGAGCAGTACTTC.